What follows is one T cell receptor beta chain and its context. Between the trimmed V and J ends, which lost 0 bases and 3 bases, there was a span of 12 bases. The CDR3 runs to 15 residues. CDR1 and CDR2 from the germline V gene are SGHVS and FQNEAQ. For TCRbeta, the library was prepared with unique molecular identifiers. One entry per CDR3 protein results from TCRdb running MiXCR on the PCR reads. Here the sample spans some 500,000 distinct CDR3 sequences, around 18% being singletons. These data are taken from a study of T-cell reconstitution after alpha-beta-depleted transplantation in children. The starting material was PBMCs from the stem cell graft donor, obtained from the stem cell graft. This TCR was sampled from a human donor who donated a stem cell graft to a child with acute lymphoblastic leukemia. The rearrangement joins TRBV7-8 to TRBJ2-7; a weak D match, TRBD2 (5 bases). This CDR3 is CASSLAGMENYEQYF. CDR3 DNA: TGTGCCAGCAGCTTAGCCGGGATGGAGAACTACGAGCAGTACTTC. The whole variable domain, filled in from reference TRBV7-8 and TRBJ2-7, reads GAGVSQSPRYKVAKRGQDVALRCDPISGHVSLFWYQQALGQGPEFLTYFQNEAQLDKSGLPSDRFFAERPEGSVSTLKIQRTQQEDSAVYLCASSLAGMENYEQYFGPGTRLTVT.